The present T cell receptor beta chain was sequenced within a study of type 1 regulatory T cells. Study-wide background: T-allo10 is an in vitro-generated, Tr1-enriched CD4 T cell product specific for alloantigen.

TCRdb recomputed calls from the reads with MiXCR, one row per CDR3 protein. The table has tens of thousands of distinct CDR3 sequences, about 48% seen once. Notes on the study in general: Compared with non-type 1 regulatory T cells, type 1 regulatory T cells showed a more restricted TCR repertoire.

Comment on this clonotype: Antigen specificity is unknown.

The CDR3 has 15 amino acids. Trimming at V came to 3 bases and at J to 6 bases, leaving 6 bases not matched to a gene. This receptor was identified in a human donor in good health. Sequenced: cultured non-Tr1 T cells, either the whole culture or a sorted T cell fraction (not recorded which). The V gene is TRBV12-3 or TRBV12-4, the J gene TRBJ2-2, with 8 bases fitting TRBD2. CDR3 loop: CASSLHGGDSGELFF. The CDR3 nucleotides are TGTGCCAGCAGTTTGCACGGGGGGGACTCCGGGGAGCTGTTTTTT.